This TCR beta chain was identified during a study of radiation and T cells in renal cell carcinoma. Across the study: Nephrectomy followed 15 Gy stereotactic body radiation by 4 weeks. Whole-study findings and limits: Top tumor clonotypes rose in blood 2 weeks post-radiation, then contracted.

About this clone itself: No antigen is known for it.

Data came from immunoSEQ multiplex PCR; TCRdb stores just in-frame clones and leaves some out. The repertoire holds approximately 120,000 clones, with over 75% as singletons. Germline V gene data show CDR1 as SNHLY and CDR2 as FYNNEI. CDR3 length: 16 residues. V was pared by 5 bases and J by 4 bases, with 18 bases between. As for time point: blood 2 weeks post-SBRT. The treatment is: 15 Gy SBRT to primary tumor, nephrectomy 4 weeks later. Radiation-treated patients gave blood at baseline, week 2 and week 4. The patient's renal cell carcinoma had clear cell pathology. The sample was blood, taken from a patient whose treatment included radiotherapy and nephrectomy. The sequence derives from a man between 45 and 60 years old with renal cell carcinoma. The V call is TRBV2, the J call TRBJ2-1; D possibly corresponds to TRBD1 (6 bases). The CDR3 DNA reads TGTGCCAGCAGTCTGTGGGCCAGGGGAAATTACAATGAGCAGTTCTTC. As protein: CASSLWARGNYNEQFF. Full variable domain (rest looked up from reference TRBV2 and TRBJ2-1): EPEVTQTPSHQVTQMGQEVILRCVPISNHLYFYWYRQILGQKVEFLVSFYNNEISEKSEIFDDQFSVERPDGSNFTLKIRSTKLEDSAMYFCASSLWARGNYNEQFFGPGTRLTVL.